This TCR beta chain was documented in a study of blood T cell repertoires in COVID-19. Looking at the study overall: Samples taken during acute and convalescent COVID-19 were collected in the United States, Italy and Spain.

Trimming left V 7 bases short and J 0 bases short, with 7 bases between. This CDR3 has 13 residues. The germline V gene has CDR1 MNHNY and CDR2 SVGAGI (reference sequence). Original processing notes: Reference gene primer amplification gave nucleated cell count estimates. Sequenced by immunoSEQ multiplex PCR; TCRdb stores in-frame clones only, minus some. V and J calls plus clone size are reproduced from that table; the DNA served to infer D and trimming. The table lists roughly 71,000 clones, over 65% of them singletons. The sequence was collected from a woman at least 80 years old with acute or convalescent COVID-19. The sequenced sample was peripheral blood. This rearrangement joins TRBV6-6 to TRBJ2-1; D gene uncertain. CDR3 protein: CASIESSYNEQFF. The CDR3 nucleotides read TGTGCCAGCATCGAGAGCTCCTACAATGAGCAGTTCTTC.